This T cell receptor (beta chain) stems from a study of neoadjuvant anti-PD-1 for oral cavity cancer. Assay: immunoSEQ multiplex PCR; the TCRdb copy retains only in-frame clones and omits some. The sample shows about 9,000 clones, 66% of them seen only once. V shed 3 bases, J shed 2 bases, and the junction held 2 bases outside the gene matches. This CDR3 has 14 residues. Germline values: CDR1 SGHTA, CDR2 FQGNSA. The chain couples TRBV7-2 to TRBJ2-5, with 8 bases lining up with TRBD2. The clonotype originates from a person aged 40 to 85 with oral cavity squamous cell carcinoma. Sequencing used tumor tissue, obtained before nivolumab (anti-PD-1) treatment. CDR3 sequence reads: CASSLGTRQETQYF. CDR3 in DNA: TGTGCCAGCAGCTTGGGGACTAGACAAGAGACCCAGTACTTC.